The 23 T cell receptor beta chains presented below share a single source sample, sequenced in a study of cytomegalovirus exposure and HLA in healthy donors. PCR primers comprised 60 Vbeta and 13 Jbeta primers. Method: immunoSEQ multiplex PCR; TCRdb's copy keeps in-frame clones and lacks some. The sample yields 150,000 to 200,000 clones, 68% seen once. What was sequenced was PBMCs. These receptors were obtained from a man younger than 40 in good health and CMV-seropositive.

The chain joins TRBV7-9 to TRBJ2-5; 12 nucleotides agree with TRBD2. The ends lost 3 bases at V and 4 bases at J; junction bases unmatched: 15. From germline, CDR1 is SEHNR and CDR2 FQNEAQ (reference sequence). This CDR3 region has 19 residues. The CDR3 DNA sequence: TGTGCCAGCAGCTTTTGGTTATGGACTAGCGGGATCGGGATAGAGACCCAGTACTTC. It translates to CASSFWLWTSGIGIETQYF.

V usage is TRBV2 and J usage is TRBJ2-1, with D tentatively TRBD2 (5 bases). Germline V CDR1 and CDR2: SNHLY, FYNNEI. V lost 7 bases and J 1 base, leaving 8 bases between the germline ends. This CDR3 has 13 residues. The CDR3 DNA sequence: TGTGCCAGCATAAGGGAGTCCTACAATGAGCAGTTCTTC. This codes for CASIRESYNEQFF.

The chain uses TRBV28 and TRBJ1-3; perhaps TRBD1 as D (6 bases). Per the germline V gene, CDR1 is MDHEN and CDR2 is SYDVKM. The CDR3 loop spans 14 amino acids. Trimming stripped 8 bases from V and 4 bases from J, with 15 bases between. The CDR3 region has the DNA TGTGCCAGCGGAACAGGGAGAGTCGGAAACACCATATATTTT. Its translation is CASGTGRVGNTIYF.

The chain couples TRBV11-3 to TRBJ1-2, with D perhaps matching TRBD1 (6 bases). The V and J ends lost 4 bases and 8 bases respectively, with 17 bases between them. The CDR3 extends over 14 amino acids. In germline, CDR1 is SGHNT, CDR2 YENEEA. The CDR3 reads CASSSQQTGNGYTF. The CDR3 DNA reads as TGTGCCAGCAGCTCCCAGCAGACAGGCAACGGCTACACCTTC.

The rearrangement uses TRBV7-4 and TRBJ2-3; 10 positions match TRBD2. Germline-derived CDR1 and CDR2 are SGHVT and SQSDAQ. This CDR3 spans 15 amino acids. Losses at the gene ends were 3 bases for V and 3 bases for J; bases not matched to a gene: 3. CDR3 in amino acids: CASSFRTSGTDTQYF. The CDR3 DNA reads as TGTGCCAGCAGCTTTAGGACTAGCGGAACAGATACGCAGTATTTT.

Here the CDR3 reads CASSARRLAVYNEQFF. The CDR3 DNA sequence: TGTGCCAGCAGCGCCCGGCGGCTAGCGGTATACAATGAGCAGTTCTTC. The chain combines TRBV11-1 with TRBJ2-1; 7 positions agree with TRBD2. From germline, CDR1 is SGHAT and CDR2 FQDESV (reference sequence). The V and J ends lost 5 bases and 4 bases, in that order; junction bases with no gene match: 11. There are 16 residues in the CDR3.

This chain connects TRBV29-1 to TRBJ1-5; a possible D gene is TRBD1 (6 bases). Per the germline V gene, CDR1 is SQVTM and CDR2 is ANQGSEA. The CDR3 is 16 residues long. V gave up 0 bases and J gave up 3 bases, with 15 bases separating them. CDR3 residues: CSVEDPQDSFNQPQHF. The CDR3 coding sequence is TGCAGCGTTGAAGATCCCCAGGACAGTTTCAATCAGCCCCAGCATTTT.

The rearrangement joins TRBV13 to TRBJ2-3; tentative D call: TRBD2 (5 bases). The CDR3 spans 16 residues. The germline V gene has CDR1 PRHDT and CDR2 FYEKMQ (reference sequence). Trimming shortened V by 1 base and J by 2 bases, and 13 bases separated the two germline ends. As DNA, the CDR3 is TGTGCCAGCAGCTTAGAGGAGGCGGGCGACACAGATACGCAGTATTTT. It encodes CASSLEEAGDTDTQYF.

Only a few counts were recorded for this clone. The chain joins TRBV2 to TRBJ2-2; TRBD2 might be the D (5 bases). The CDR3 has 15 residues. The germline V gene has CDR1 SNHLY and CDR2 FYNNEI. The ends were cut back, 7 bases at V and 0 bases at J, with 12 bases in the middle. DNA of the CDR3: TGTGCCAGCAATTGGGCGGGTCCGAACACCGGGGAGCTGTTTTTT. Translating gives CASNWAGPNTGELFF.

In its sample, this clone was seen a few times. The chain couples TRBV30 to TRBJ1-1, with D unresolved. CDR1 GTSNPN and CDR2 SVGIG come from the germline V gene (reference sequence). The ends were cut back, 3 bases at V and 4 bases at J, with 15 bases in the middle. This CDR3 contains 14 residues. CDR3 coding DNA: TGTGCCTGGAGAAAAGTAGTTCGTGGCACTGAAGCTTTCTTT. This codes for CAWRKVVRGTEAFF.

This clone was detected a few times. The CDR3 sequence: CASSLERGGRETQYF. CDR3 in DNA: TGTGCCAGCTCACTGGAAAGAGGGGGCCGCGAGACCCAGTACTTC. The genes are TRBV18 and TRBJ2-5; TRBD1 agrees at 7 bases. V shed 4 bases and J 5 bases; nucleotides not matched to a gene: 10. Germline-derived CDR1 and CDR2 are KGHSH and LQKENI. The CDR3 sequence is 15 residues long.

The genes are TRBV6-1 and TRBJ1-1; no reliable D call. V shed 2 bases and J shed 7 bases, with 11 bases lying between them. CDR1 is MNHNS, CDR2 SASEGT, per germline. There are 13 residues in the CDR3. The CDR3 nucleotides read TGTGCCAGCAGTGAACTTGGAGGACTTGAAGCTTTCTTT. This gives the protein CASSELGGLEAFF.

The gene calls are TRBV6-1 and TRBJ1-1; the D gene is possibly TRBD1 (6 bases). Trimming left V 6 bases short and J 0 bases short, with 14 bases between. The CDR3 runs to 15 residues. Germline V gives CDR1 MNHNS, CDR2 SASEGT. The CDR3 sequence is CASRGARVVNTEAFF. As DNA, the CDR3 is TGTGCCAGCAGGGGGGCGCGGGTGGTGAACACTGAAGCTTTCTTT.

About this clone itself: A junction end diverges from the germline sequence, so it may reflect a read error. The genes are TRBV7-8 and TRBJ1-2, with 7 bases aligning to TRBD1. This CDR3 has 11 residues. CDR1 is SGHVS and CDR2 is FQNEAQ in the germline V gene. CDR3 nucleotides: TGTGCCAGCAGCATCGACAGGGCCCCCAACTTC. This gives the protein CASSIDRAPNF.

The chain employs TRBV6-6 and TRBJ2-7; D possibly corresponds to TRBD2 (6 bases). The CDR3 is 14 residues long. Trimming took 6 bases from V and 0 from J, leaving 12 bases between them. Germline V gives CDR1 MNHNY, CDR2 SVGAGI (reference sequence). The CDR3 DNA reads TGTGCCAGCAGAAACCTCGGGAGCTCCTACGAGCAGTACTTC. This encodes CASRNLGSSYEQYF.

The chain uses TRBV19 and TRBJ1-6; unclear D gene. Germline-derived CDR1 and CDR2 are LNHDA and SQIVND (reference sequence). This CDR3 has 12 residues. Trimming took 9 bases from V and 0 from J, leaving 3 bases between them. The CDR3 sequence: CASRSYNSPLHF. The CDR3 nucleotides are TGTGCCAGCCGCTCCTATAATTCACCCCTCCACTTT. The full variable domain, with the rest looked up from reference TRBV19 and TRBJ1-6, is DGGITQSPKYLFRKEGQNVTLSCEQNLNHDAMYWYRQDPGQGLRLIYYSQIVNDFQKGDIAEGYSVSREKKESFPLTVTSAQKNPTAFYLCASRSYNSPLHFGNGTRLTVT.

This clone came up a few times. The chain carries TRBV30 and TRBJ1-2; tentatively, D is TRBD1 (5 bases). The germline V and J ends were trimmed by 2 bases and 3 bases, with 22 bases remaining between them. CDR3 length: 17 residues. Germline lookup yields CDR1 GTSNPN and CDR2 SVGIG (reference sequence). CDR3 amino acids: CAWSKSWFGADHYGYTF. In DNA, the CDR3 is TGTGCCTGGAGTAAATCTTGGTTTGGGGCGGATCACTATGGCTACACCTTC.

This rearrangement joins TRBV6-5 to TRBJ2-1, with 11 nucleotides matching TRBD2. The CDR3 runs to 14 residues. J was trimmed by 5 bases and V by 5 bases; bases with no gene match: 2. Germline CDR1 is MNHEY and CDR2 is SVGAGI. The CDR3 sequence is CASSRLAGNNEQFF. In nucleotides, the CDR3 is TGTGCCAGCAGTAGACTAGCGGGGAACAATGAGCAGTTCTTC.

V and J are TRBV7-9 and TRBJ2-7; 11 nucleotides line up with TRBD2. The germline V gene has CDR1 SEHNR and CDR2 FQNEAQ (reference sequence). V was pared by 5 bases and J by 6 bases, with 15 bases of the junction left unmatched. CDR3 length: 17 amino acids. The CDR3 nucleotides read TGTGCCAGCAGCGTAATCACTAGCGGGAGTGTGGCCGGCGAGCAGTACTTC. Translating it yields CASSVITSGSVAGEQYF.

With regard to this clone: Other nucleotide sequences in the sample specify the same CDR3. The chain is built from TRBV6-5 and TRBJ2-5, with D tentatively TRBD1 (6 bases). V lost 2 bases and J 2 bases, leaving 9 bases between the germline ends. CDR3 length: 14 residues. Per germline, CDR1 MNHEY and CDR2 SVGAGI. CDR3 sequence (DNA): TGTGCCAGCAGTTACGTAGGACAGCAAGAGACCCAGTACTTC. Its protein is CASSYVGQQETQYF.

The chain is built from TRBV2 and TRBJ2-1, with TRBD2 matching 14 bases. The V segment lost 5 bases and the J segment 9 bases; nucleotides outside the gene matches: 6. From germline, CDR1 is SNHLY and CDR2 FYNNEI. The CDR3 is 15 amino acids. This CDR3 is CASSPTSGRASEQFF. Here the CDR3 DNA reads TGTGCCAGCAGTCCGACTAGCGGGAGGGCCTCTGAGCAGTTCTTC.

The rearrangement joins TRBV2 to TRBJ2-5, with TRBD2 matching 8 bases. V was clipped by 6 bases and J by 2 bases; unmatched bases: 8. The CDR3 extends over 15 amino acids. Looked up from germline, CDR1 is SNHLY and CDR2 is FYNNEI. CDR3 in amino acids: CASRVSGMRQETQYF. The CDR3 region has the DNA TGTGCCAGCAGGGTTAGCGGGATGCGACAAGAGACCCAGTACTTC.

This chain joins TRBV5-1 and TRBJ1-2; D is unresolved. The V end was cut by 0 bases, the J end by 2 bases, with 8 bases between. Germline CDR1 reads SGHRS; CDR2 reads YFSETQ. The CDR3 length is 14 residues. CDR3 DNA sequence: TGCGCCAGCAGCTTGGACACGGAGAACTATGGCTACACCTTC. Protein sequence: CASSLDTENYGYTF.